One T cell receptor (beta chain) is described in this entry. Its antigen is unknown. This entry is derived from a study of OX40 agonist ivuxolimab in advanced cancers. Across the whole study: Head and neck, renal cell, melanoma or hepatocellular carcinoma were the cancers that dose-escalation patients had. Prior anti-PD-1, anti-PD-L1 or anti-CTLA-4 therapy was allowed; roughly 40% had some.

Assay used: immunoSEQ multiplex PCR; TCRdb lists only in-frame clones, some missing. The sample lists about 62,000 clones; around 80% were seen once. Whole-study findings and limits: The 0.1-3.0 mg/kg partial responders had among the lowest clonal expansion. The CD4+ and CD8+ T cells in the blood had expanded clonally by week 6 at 0.1 to 3.0 mg/kg.

Germline CDR1 reads LNHDA; CDR2 reads SQIVND (reference sequence). The CDR3 has 15 amino acids. V was clipped by 1 base and J by 7 bases, with 16 bases between them. This sequence originates from an adult with an advanced solid tumor such as melanoma, head and neck, liver or kidney cancer. The source was CD4+ or CD8+ T cells sorted from blood, collected in a trial of the OX40 agonist ivuxolimab. V gene TRBV19 combines with J gene TRBJ1-1; no clear D. The CDR3 sequence is CASSIVSGSGREAFF. CDR3 nucleotide sequence: TGTGCCAGTAGTATAGTCTCGGGTAGTGGACGTGAAGCTTTCTTT.